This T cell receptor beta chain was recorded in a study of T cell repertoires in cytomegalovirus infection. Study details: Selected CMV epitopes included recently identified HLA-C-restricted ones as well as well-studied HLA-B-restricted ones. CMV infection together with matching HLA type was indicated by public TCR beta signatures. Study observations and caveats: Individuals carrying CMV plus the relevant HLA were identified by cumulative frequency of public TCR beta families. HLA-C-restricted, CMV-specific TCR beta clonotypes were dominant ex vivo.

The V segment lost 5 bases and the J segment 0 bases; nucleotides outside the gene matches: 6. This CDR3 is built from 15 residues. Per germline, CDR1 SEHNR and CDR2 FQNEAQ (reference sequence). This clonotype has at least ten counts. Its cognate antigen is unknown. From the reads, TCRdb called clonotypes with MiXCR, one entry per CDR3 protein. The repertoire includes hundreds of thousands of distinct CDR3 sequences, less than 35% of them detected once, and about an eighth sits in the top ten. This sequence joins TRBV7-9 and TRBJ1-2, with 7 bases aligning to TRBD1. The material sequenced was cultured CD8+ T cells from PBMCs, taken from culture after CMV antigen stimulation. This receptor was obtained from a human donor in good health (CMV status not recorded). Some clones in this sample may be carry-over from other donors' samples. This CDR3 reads CASSTGDSANYGYTF. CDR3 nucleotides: TGTGCCAGCAGCACGGGGGACAGTGCTAACTATGGCTACACCTTC.